These T cell receptor beta chains were read from a single sample in a study of T-cell memory formation after mild COVID-19. A single record per CDR3 protein comes from TCRdb applying MiXCR to the 5' RACE reads. The sample carries around 320,000 distinct CDR3 sequences, 25% to 30% recorded once. The sample comprised PBMCs or a T cell subset sorted from them (not recorded which). These receptors originate from an adult woman who had mild COVID-19 (a few samples of this study predate the infection). Cell type and time point are not known. The CDR3 runs from the conserved cysteine through the conserved F or W. Fields, in order: J gene, D gene, V gene, clone size, CDR3 protein, CDR3 DNA. A D gene is named only where the DNA matches it firmly. Not every row has a clone size; where given, it reads once, few, many or a size class.

J gene: TRBJ2-1; D gene: NA; V gene: TRBV4-1; clone size: few; CDR3 protein: CASSGPPSEQFF; CDR3 DNA: TGCGCCAGCAGCGGGCCACCCAGTGAGCAGTTCTTC
J gene: TRBJ2-5; D gene: TRBD2; V gene: TRBV3-1; clone size: NA; CDR3 protein: CASSLGLAKVEETQYF; CDR3 DNA: TGTGCCAGCAGCCTAGGACTAGCGAAGGTGGAAGAGACCCAGTACTTC
J gene: TRBJ1-1; D gene: NA; V gene: TRBV3-1; clone size: few; CDR3 protein: CASSQDWRAFF; CDR3 DNA: TGTGCCAGCAGCCAAGATTGGCGAGCTTTCTTT
J gene: TRBJ2-7; D gene: NA; V gene: TRBV21-1; clone size: few; CDR3 protein: CASSKLPPVGDPRDEQYF; CDR3 DNA: TGTGCCAGCAGCAAACTCCCCCCGGTTGGGGACCCCAGGGACGAGCAGTACTTC
J gene: TRBJ2-7; D gene: NA; V gene: TRBV12-3/TRBV12-4; clone size: NA; CDR3 protein: CASRPAGVSYEQYF; CDR3 DNA: TGTGCCAGCAGGCCTGCCGGCGTCTCCTACGAGCAGTACTTC
J gene: TRBJ2-7; D gene: NA; V gene: TRBV15; clone size: once; CDR3 protein: CATRGTSSYEQYF; CDR3 DNA: TGTGCCACCCGAGGAACTAGCAGCTACGAGCAGTACTTC
J gene: TRBJ2-1; D gene: TRBD2; V gene: TRBV24-1; clone size: few; CDR3 protein: CATSDHRRTSGIHYNEQFF; CDR3 DNA: TGTGCCACCAGTGACCACCGCCGGACTAGCGGGATTCACTACAATGAGCAGTTCTTC
J gene: TRBJ2-1; D gene: TRBD1; V gene: TRBV19; clone size: few; CDR3 protein: CASSIPGQGAYEQFF; CDR3 DNA: TGTGCCAGTAGTATCCCGGGACAGGGGGCCTATGAGCAGTTCTTC
J gene: TRBJ2-7; D gene: TRBD2; V gene: TRBV6-6; clone size: NA; CDR3 protein: CASSQLAAAVSGEQYF; CDR3 DNA: TGTGCCAGCAGTCAACTAGCGGCCGCTGTTTCGGGCGAGCAGTACTTC
J gene: TRBJ2-1; D gene: NA; V gene: TRBV6-6; clone size: NA; CDR3 protein: CASSRTEVPSEQFF; CDR3 DNA: TGTGCCAGCAGCCGAACGGAAGTTCCGTCGGAGCAGTTCTTC
J gene: TRBJ1-1; D gene: NA; V gene: TRBV29-1; clone size: many; CDR3 protein: CSVEPPARKTEAFF; CDR3 DNA: TGCAGCGTTGAACCGCCCGCGAGGAAGACTGAAGCTTTCTTT
J gene: TRBJ2-1; D gene: NA; V gene: TRBV7-2; clone size: few; CDR3 protein: CASSLTASSYNEQFF; CDR3 DNA: TGTGCCAGCAGCTTGACAGCATCTTCCTACAATGAGCAGTTCTTC
J gene: TRBJ2-5; D gene: NA; V gene: TRBV24-1; clone size: NA; CDR3 protein: CATSDRTHVRETQYF; CDR3 DNA: TGTGCCACCAGTGACCGTACTCACGTGCGAGAGACCCAGTACTTC
J gene: TRBJ1-2; D gene: TRBD1; V gene: TRBV7-2; clone size: NA; CDR3 protein: CASTFGQGVYGYTF; CDR3 DNA: TGTGCCAGCACCTTCGGGCAGGGGGTCTATGGCTACACCTTC
J gene: TRBJ2-7; D gene: TRBD2; V gene: TRBV5-1; clone size: NA; CDR3 protein: CASSTGPTSAGEQYF; CDR3 DNA: TGCGCCAGCAGCACGGGACCTACTAGCGCTGGCGAGCAGTACTTC
J gene: TRBJ2-7; D gene: TRBD1; V gene: TRBV7-6; clone size: NA; CDR3 protein: CASSPRQGPYSYEQYF; CDR3 DNA: TGTGCCAGCAGCCCCCGACAGGGGCCATACTCCTACGAGCAGTACTTC
J gene: TRBJ2-5; D gene: NA; V gene: TRBV5-4; clone size: NA; CDR3 protein: CASSLNHRATQYF; CDR3 DNA: TGTGCCAGCAGCTTAAACCACCGCGCGACCCAGTACTTC
J gene: TRBJ2-2; D gene: TRBD1; V gene: TRBV7-8; clone size: few; CDR3 protein: CASSSGTGHTTGELFF; CDR3 DNA: TGTGCCAGCAGCTCCGGGACAGGGCATACCACCGGGGAGCTGTTTTTT
J gene: TRBJ2-1; D gene: NA; V gene: TRBV24-1; clone size: few; CDR3 protein: CATSEPGTGKSSYNEQFF; CDR3 DNA: TGTGCCACCAGTGAACCAGGTACCGGTAAGAGCTCCTACAATGAGCAGTTCTTC
J gene: TRBJ2-1; D gene: NA; V gene: TRBV15; clone size: NA; CDR3 protein: CATSAVVADEQFF; CDR3 DNA: TGTGCCACCAGCGCGGTAGTTGCTGATGAGCAGTTCTTC
J gene: TRBJ2-7; D gene: NA; V gene: TRBV5-1; clone size: many; CDR3 protein: CASSLNNYEQYF; CDR3 DNA: TGCGCCAGCAGCTTGAACAACTACGAGCAGTACTTC
J gene: TRBJ2-7; D gene: TRBD2; V gene: TRBV9; clone size: once; CDR3 protein: CASSPRTSGDDEQYF; CDR3 DNA: TGTGCCAGCAGCCCACGGACTAGCGGGGACGACGAGCAGTACTTC
J gene: TRBJ2-1; D gene: NA; V gene: TRBV20-1; clone size: NA; CDR3 protein: CSARDPGAPSYNEQFF; CDR3 DNA: TGCAGTGCTAGAGACCCAGGAGCCCCCTCCTACAATGAGCAGTTCTTC
J gene: TRBJ1-5; D gene: NA; V gene: TRBV20-1; clone size: NA; CDR3 protein: CSARDIGGQPQHF; CDR3 DNA: TGCAGTGCTAGAGATATAGGTGGTCAGCCCCAGCATTTT
J gene: TRBJ2-5; D gene: NA; V gene: TRBV29-1; clone size: many; CDR3 protein: CSGRIGGGGETQYF; CDR3 DNA: TGCAGCGGTAGGATAGGAGGGGGCGGAGAGACCCAGTACTTC
J gene: TRBJ1-2; D gene: NA; V gene: TRBV7-9; clone size: NA; CDR3 protein: CASSLDGDGYTF; CDR3 DNA: TGTGCCAGCAGCCTAGATGGGGATGGCTACACCTTC
J gene: TRBJ1-1; D gene: NA; V gene: TRBV19; clone size: NA; CDR3 protein: CASTRGRDTEAFF; CDR3 DNA: TGTGCCAGTACGAGGGGAAGGGACACTGAAGCTTTCTTT
J gene: TRBJ2-7; D gene: NA; V gene: TRBV7-8; clone size: NA; CDR3 protein: CASIQTAGHEQYF; CDR3 DNA: TGTGCCAGCATCCAGACGGCAGGGCACGAGCAGTACTTC
J gene: TRBJ1-1; D gene: NA; V gene: TRBV20-1; clone size: NA; CDR3 protein: CSAISSSNTEAFF; CDR3 DNA: TGCAGTGCCATCAGTTCGTCGAACACTGAAGCTTTCTTT
J gene: TRBJ1-2; D gene: NA; V gene: TRBV14; clone size: few; CDR3 protein: CASSPGRAYGYTF; CDR3 DNA: TGTGCCAGCAGCCCGGGCAGGGCCTATGGCTACACCTTC
J gene: TRBJ2-3; D gene: TRBD1; V gene: TRBV5-1; clone size: NA; CDR3 protein: CASRKQGAVDTQYF; CDR3 DNA: TGCGCCAGCAGAAAACAGGGGGCGGTGGATACGCAGTATTTT
J gene: TRBJ2-1; D gene: TRBD1; V gene: TRBV11-2; clone size: few; CDR3 protein: CASSLGQENYNEQFF; CDR3 DNA: TGTGCCAGCAGCCTGGGACAGGAGAACTACAATGAGCAGTTCTTC
J gene: TRBJ1-1; D gene: TRBD1; V gene: TRBV5-5; clone size: NA; CDR3 protein: CASSRTGGVTEAFF; CDR3 DNA: TGTGCCAGCAGCCGGACAGGGGGCGTTACTGAAGCTTTCTTT
J gene: TRBJ1-4; D gene: TRBD1; V gene: TRBV7-9; clone size: NA; CDR3 protein: CASSLAGTGGLPNEKLFF; CDR3 DNA: TGTGCCAGCAGCTTAGCGGGGACAGGGGGCCTACCGAATGAAAAACTGTTTTTT
J gene: TRBJ2-2; D gene: TRBD2; V gene: TRBV29-1; clone size: few; CDR3 protein: CSVVLAGGPVLNTGELFF; CDR3 DNA: TGCAGCGTGGTACTAGCGGGAGGGCCTGTTCTGAACACCGGGGAGCTGTTTTTT
J gene: TRBJ2-5; D gene: TRBD2; V gene: TRBV7-2; clone size: NA; CDR3 protein: CASSSRGGLGYF; CDR3 DNA: TGTGCCAGCAGCTCCCGGGGGGGGCTGGGGTACTTC
J gene: TRBJ2-1; D gene: NA; V gene: TRBV7-2; clone size: many; CDR3 protein: CASSPQLGEQFF; CDR3 DNA: TGTGCCAGCAGCCCACAACTAGGTGAGCAGTTCTTC
J gene: TRBJ2-1; D gene: NA; V gene: TRBV7-3; clone size: NA; CDR3 protein: CASSETGRREQFF; CDR3 DNA: TGTGCCAGCAGCGAAACAGGGCGCCGGGAGCAGTTCTTC
J gene: TRBJ2-1; D gene: TRBD1; V gene: TRBV7-6; clone size: NA; CDR3 protein: CASSPRTGGGEQFF; CDR3 DNA: TGTGCCAGCAGCCCCAGGACAGGGGGAGGTGAGCAGTTCTTC
J gene: TRBJ2-2; D gene: TRBD2; V gene: TRBV7-8; clone size: NA; CDR3 protein: CASSNTVGLAGDSGELFF; CDR3 DNA: TGTGCCAGCAGCAATACTGTAGGACTAGCGGGAGATTCCGGGGAGCTGTTTTTT
J gene: TRBJ2-7; D gene: NA; V gene: TRBV4-2; clone size: few; CDR3 protein: CASSQDVASYEQYF; CDR3 DNA: TGTGCCAGCAGCCAAGATGTCGCCTCCTACGAGCAGTACTTC
J gene: TRBJ2-7; D gene: NA; V gene: TRBV30; clone size: NA; CDR3 protein: CAWSAALYEQYF; CDR3 DNA: TGTGCCTGGAGTGCAGCCCTCTACGAGCAGTACTTC
J gene: TRBJ2-1; D gene: NA; V gene: TRBV6-5; clone size: few; CDR3 protein: CASSYGGVKQFF; CDR3 DNA: TGTGCCAGCAGTTACGGTGGGGTTAAGCAGTTCTTC
J gene: TRBJ1-1; D gene: NA; V gene: TRBV5-1; clone size: NA; CDR3 protein: CASSLRGGPGNTEAFF; CDR3 DNA: TGCGCCAGCAGCTTGAGGGGGGGGCCGGGGAACACTGAAGCTTTCTTT
J gene: TRBJ2-1; D gene: TRBD2; V gene: TRBV7-2; clone size: few; CDR3 protein: CASSAPGLAGGPHEQFF; CDR3 DNA: TGTGCCAGCAGCGCCCCGGGGTTAGCGGGAGGGCCTCATGAGCAGTTCTTC
J gene: TRBJ2-4; D gene: TRBD1; V gene: TRBV5-1; clone size: NA; CDR3 protein: CASSWEGQAKYF; CDR3 DNA: TGCGCCAGCAGCTGGGAAGGACAGGCAAAGTACTTC
J gene: TRBJ1-6; D gene: NA; V gene: TRBV30; clone size: few; CDR3 protein: CAWSPGGAPLHF; CDR3 DNA: TGTGCCTGGAGCCCCGGGGGAGCACCCCTCCACTTT
J gene: TRBJ1-1; D gene: TRBD1; V gene: TRBV6-5; clone size: NA; CDR3 protein: CASSRDRGDTEAFF; CDR3 DNA: TGTGCCAGCAGCCGCGACAGGGGGGACACTGAAGCTTTCTTT
J gene: TRBJ2-5; D gene: NA; V gene: TRBV5-1; clone size: NA; CDR3 protein: CASSLAGRSQETQYF; CDR3 DNA: TGCGCCAGCAGCTTGGCCGGTCGTTCGCAAGAGACCCAGTACTTC
J gene: TRBJ2-7; D gene: NA; V gene: TRBV21-1; clone size: NA; CDR3 protein: CASTERRGSHLSYEQYF; CDR3 DNA: TGTGCCAGCACCGAAAGGCGTGGAAGTCACCTCTCCTACGAGCAGTACTTC
J gene: TRBJ2-7; D gene: NA; V gene: TRBV19; clone size: NA; CDR3 protein: CASSKGLGVSYEQYF; CDR3 DNA: TGTGCCAGTAGTAAAGGACTCGGTGTCAGCTACGAGCAGTACTTC
J gene: TRBJ2-7; D gene: TRBD1; V gene: TRBV2; clone size: few; CDR3 protein: CASSGRGQVDEQYF; CDR3 DNA: TGTGCCAGCAGTGGAAGGGGACAGGTTGACGAGCAGTACTTC
J gene: TRBJ1-2; D gene: NA; V gene: TRBV6-1; clone size: NA; CDR3 protein: CASSERGRTTRSYGYTF; CDR3 DNA: TGTGCCAGCAGTGAGCGGGGGCGCACCACCAGGAGCTATGGCTACACCTTC
J gene: TRBJ2-1; D gene: TRBD1; V gene: TRBV7-9; clone size: few; CDR3 protein: CRTGAGLGNEQFF; CDR3 DNA: TGTAGGACAGGCGCGGGTCTGGGGAATGAGCAGTTCTTC
J gene: TRBJ2-5; D gene: NA; V gene: TRBV7-6; clone size: few; CDR3 protein: CASSPYLRLAEQETQYF; CDR3 DNA: TGTGCCAGCAGCCCTTACCTCAGACTGGCGGAACAAGAGACCCAGTACTTC
J gene: TRBJ2-3; D gene: NA; V gene: TRBV18; clone size: NA; CDR3 protein: CASSPVPSTDTQYF; CDR3 DNA: TGTGCCAGCTCCCCGGTACCTAGTACAGATACGCAGTATTTT
J gene: TRBJ1-5; D gene: TRBD1; V gene: TRBV6-1; clone size: few; CDR3 protein: CASSDAGTGGQPQHF; CDR3 DNA: TGTGCCAGCAGTGACGCCGGGACAGGGGGCCAGCCCCAGCATTTT
J gene: TRBJ2-1; D gene: NA; V gene: TRBV6-5; clone size: few; CDR3 protein: CASTQQGNEQFF; CDR3 DNA: TGTGCCAGCACCCAGCAGGGCAATGAGCAGTTCTTC